This TCR beta chain was observed in a study of cytomegalovirus exposure and HLA in healthy donors. Study-wide context: The early release's HLA-typed donors yielded roughly 85 million unique TCRs.

PCR amplification relied on 60 Vbeta primers (plus 13 Jbeta primers). Sequencing used immunoSEQ multiplex PCR; TCRdb keeps in-frame clones, though not all of them. The sample gives 95,000 to 110,000 clones, 60% to 70% of which show up once; approximately 3.5% is in the top ten. Trimming removed 7 bases from V and 4 bases from J; junction bases left unmatched: 6. The length of the CDR3 is 15 residues. The germline CDR1 and CDR2 sequences are SNHLY and FYNNEI. This sequence was found in a woman aged 50 to 60 in good health and CMV-seronegative. The chain uses TRBV2 and TRBJ2-6; 8 bases line up with TRBD1. Sequencing was done on a sample of PBMCs. The CDR3 spells CASTGQGSGANVLTF. DNA of the CDR3: TGTGCCAGCACAGGACAGGGTTCAGGGGCCAACGTCCTGACTTTC.